Here is one T cell receptor (beta chain) with its context. Its antigen is currently unknown. This CDR3 has 19 residues. The germline V gene has CDR1 DFQATT and CDR2 SNEGSKA (reference sequence). The ends lost 3 bases at V and 5 bases at J; junction bases unmatched: 22. PBMCs were isolated from an approximately 10 ml sample of fresh peripheral blood. RNA transcripts served as template for amplifying TCR beta CDR3 sequences. Second-round multiplex PCR came after first-round RT-PCR with HTBI primers. TCRdb re-called the multiplex PCR reads through MiXCR, storing one row per CDR3 protein. This sample yields about 410,000 distinct CDR3 sequences, of which around 19% are seen a single time; 1.6% belongs to the top ten. This specimen belongs to a study of Graves' ophthalmopathy and Graves' hyperthyroidism. Study results and caveats: For separating ophthalmopathy from stable hyperthyroidism, a 13-signature model gave around 86% sensitivity and approximately 80% specificity. Thyroid clonotypes that were expanded above 0.001 frequency mostly also appeared in blood.

Source material: peripheral blood. The rearrangement uses TRBV20-1 and TRBJ2-5; 9 bases align to TRBD1. The receptor comes from a woman between 18 and 30 years old with Graves' ophthalmopathy. CDR3 protein: CSASPFAGTGSPLGETQYF. The CDR3 bases are TGCAGTGCTAGCCCCTTCGCCGGGACAGGGTCACCATTGGGGGAGACCCAGTACTTC.